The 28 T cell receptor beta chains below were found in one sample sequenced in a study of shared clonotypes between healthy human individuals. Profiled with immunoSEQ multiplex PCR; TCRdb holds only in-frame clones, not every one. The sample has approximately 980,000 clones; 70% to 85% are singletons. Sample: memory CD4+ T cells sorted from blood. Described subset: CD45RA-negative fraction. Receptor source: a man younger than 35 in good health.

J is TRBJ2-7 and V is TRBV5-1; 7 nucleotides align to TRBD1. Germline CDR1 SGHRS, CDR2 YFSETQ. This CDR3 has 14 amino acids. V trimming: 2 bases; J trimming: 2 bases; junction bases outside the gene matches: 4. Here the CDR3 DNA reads TGCGCCAGCAGCTTAACAGGGGCGCCCTACGAGCAGTACTTC. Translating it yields CASSLTGAPYEQYF.

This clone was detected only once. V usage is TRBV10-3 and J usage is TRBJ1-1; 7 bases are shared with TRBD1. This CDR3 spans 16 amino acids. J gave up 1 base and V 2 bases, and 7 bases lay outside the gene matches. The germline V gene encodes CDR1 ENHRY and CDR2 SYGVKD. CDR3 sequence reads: CAISEGTWTGNTEAFF. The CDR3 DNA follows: TGTGCCATCAGTGAGGGTACTTGGACAGGGAACACTGAAGCTTTCTTT.

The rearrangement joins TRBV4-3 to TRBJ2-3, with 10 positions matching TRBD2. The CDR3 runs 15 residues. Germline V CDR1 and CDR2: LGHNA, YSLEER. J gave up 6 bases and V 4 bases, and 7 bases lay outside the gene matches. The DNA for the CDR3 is TGCGCCAGCAGCCCCCAAGCGGGAGGGGGGGATACGCAGTATTTT. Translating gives CASSPQAGGGDTQYF.

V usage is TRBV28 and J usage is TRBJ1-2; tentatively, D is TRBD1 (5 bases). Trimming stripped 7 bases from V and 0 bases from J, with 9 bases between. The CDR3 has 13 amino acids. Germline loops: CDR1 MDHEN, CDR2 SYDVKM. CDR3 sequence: CASKTATNYGYTF. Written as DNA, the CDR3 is TGTGCCAGCAAGACAGCGACTAACTATGGCTACACCTTC.

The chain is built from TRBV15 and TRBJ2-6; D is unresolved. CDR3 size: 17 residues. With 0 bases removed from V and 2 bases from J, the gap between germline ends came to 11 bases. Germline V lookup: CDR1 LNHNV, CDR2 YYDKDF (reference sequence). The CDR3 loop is CATSRDLGSAGANVLTF. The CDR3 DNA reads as TGTGCCACCAGCAGAGATCTTGGTTCGGCTGGGGCCAACGTCCTGACTTTC. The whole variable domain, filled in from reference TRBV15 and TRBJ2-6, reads DAMVIQNPRYQVTQFGKPVTLSCSQTLNHNVMYWYQQKSSQAPKLLFHYYDKDFNNEADTPDNFQSRRPNTSFCFLDIRSPGLGDTAMYLCATSRDLGSAGANVLTFGAGSRLTVL.

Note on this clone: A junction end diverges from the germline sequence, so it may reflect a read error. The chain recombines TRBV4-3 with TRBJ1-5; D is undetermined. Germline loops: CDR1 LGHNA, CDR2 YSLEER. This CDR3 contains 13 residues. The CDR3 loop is CASSQDWGQSQHF. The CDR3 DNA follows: TGCGCCAGCAGCCAAGATTGGGGTCAGTCCCAGCATTTT.

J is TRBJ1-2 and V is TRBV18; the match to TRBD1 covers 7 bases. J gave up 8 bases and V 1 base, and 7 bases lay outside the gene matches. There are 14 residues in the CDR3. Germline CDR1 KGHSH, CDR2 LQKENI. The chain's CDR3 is CASSPLTGPEGYTF. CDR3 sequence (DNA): TGTGCCAGCTCACCACTGACAGGGCCAGAGGGCTACACCTTC.

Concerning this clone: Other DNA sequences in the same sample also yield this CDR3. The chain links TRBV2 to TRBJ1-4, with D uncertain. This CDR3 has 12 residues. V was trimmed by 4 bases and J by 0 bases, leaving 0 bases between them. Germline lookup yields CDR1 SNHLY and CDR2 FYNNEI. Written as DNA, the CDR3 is TGTGCCAGCAGTGCAACTAATGAAAAACTGTTTTTT. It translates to CASSATNEKLFF.

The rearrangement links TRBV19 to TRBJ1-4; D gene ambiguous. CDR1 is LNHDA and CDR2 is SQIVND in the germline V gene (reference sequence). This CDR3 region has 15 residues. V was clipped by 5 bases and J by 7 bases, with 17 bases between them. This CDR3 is CASSSSDLGGEKLFF. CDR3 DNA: TGTGCCAGTAGTTCCTCGGACCTAGGCGGTGAAAAACTGTTTTTT.

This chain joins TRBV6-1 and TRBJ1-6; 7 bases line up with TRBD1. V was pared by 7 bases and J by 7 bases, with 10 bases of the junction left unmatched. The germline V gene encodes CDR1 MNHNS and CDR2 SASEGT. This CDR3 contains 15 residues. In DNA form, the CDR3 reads TGTGCCAGCACCTTTCGACAGGGCCTGAATTCACCCCTCCACTTT. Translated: CASTFRQGLNSPLHF.

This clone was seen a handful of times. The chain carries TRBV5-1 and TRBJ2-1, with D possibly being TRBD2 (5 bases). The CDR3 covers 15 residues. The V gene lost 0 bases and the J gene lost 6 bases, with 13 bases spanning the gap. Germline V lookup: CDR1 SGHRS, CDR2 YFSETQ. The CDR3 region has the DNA TGCGCCAGCAGCTTGGCCAAAGCTAGCTTCAATGAGCAGTTCTTC. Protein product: CASSLAKASFNEQFF.

The CDR3 loop is CASSPPSGGGRYNEQFF. CDR3 coding DNA: TGTGCCAGCTCACCACCTTCGGGCGGGGGGAGATACAATGAGCAGTTCTTC. This rearrangement joins TRBV18 to TRBJ2-1, with 8 positions matching TRBD2. Per the germline V gene, CDR1 is KGHSH and CDR2 is LQKENI. The CDR3 sequence is 17 residues long. V trimming: 0 bases; J trimming: 4 bases; junction bases outside the gene matches: 8.

The CDR3 DNA is TGTGCCAGCAGCTTAGAGGCAGGGTATAACGAGCAGTACTTC. Its translation is CASSLEAGYNEQYF. The chain recombines TRBV7-9 with TRBJ2-7, with D possibly TRBD1 on 5 matching bases. The CDR3 is 14 amino acids. Trimming removed 1 base at V and 5 bases at J, with 12 bases between. The germline CDR1 and CDR2 sequences are SEHNR and FQNEAQ (reference sequence).

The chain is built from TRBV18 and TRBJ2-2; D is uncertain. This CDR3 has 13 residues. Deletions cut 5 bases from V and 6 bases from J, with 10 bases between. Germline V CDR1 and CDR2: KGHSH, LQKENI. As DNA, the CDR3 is TGTGCCAGCTCAGCTCTAGTTCCCGGGGAGCTGTTTTTT. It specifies CASSALVPGELFF.

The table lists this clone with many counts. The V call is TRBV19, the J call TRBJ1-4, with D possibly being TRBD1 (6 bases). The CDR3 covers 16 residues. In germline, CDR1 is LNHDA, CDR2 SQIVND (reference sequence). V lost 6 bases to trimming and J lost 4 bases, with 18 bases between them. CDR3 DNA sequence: TGTGCCAGTAGACGCCCAGCGGGGGGACATAATGAAAAACTGTTTTTT. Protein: CASRRPAGGHNEKLFF.

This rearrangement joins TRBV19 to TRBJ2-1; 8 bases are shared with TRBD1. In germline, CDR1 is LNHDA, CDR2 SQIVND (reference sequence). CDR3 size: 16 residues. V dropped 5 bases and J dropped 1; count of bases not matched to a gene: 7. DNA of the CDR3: TGTGCCAGTAGTGTGCCGCGGACAGGGTCCTACAATGAGCAGTTCTTC. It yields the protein CASSVPRTGSYNEQFF.

CDR3: CASSLETGNWYEQYF. The CDR3 DNA reads as TGTGCCAGCAGCTTAGAGACAGGGAATTGGTACGAGCAGTACTTC. This chain joins TRBV7-6 and TRBJ2-7; TRBD1 aligns across 7 bases. The CDR3 extends over 15 amino acids. V was pared by 1 base and J by 4 bases, with 7 bases of the junction left unmatched. Germline V gene sequence: CDR1 SGHVS, CDR2 FNYEAQ.

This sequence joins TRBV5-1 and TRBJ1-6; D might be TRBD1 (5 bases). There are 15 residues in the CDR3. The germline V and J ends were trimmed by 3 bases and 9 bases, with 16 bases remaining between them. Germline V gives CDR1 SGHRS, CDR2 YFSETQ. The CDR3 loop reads CASSWDSGAASPLHF. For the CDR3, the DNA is TGCGCCAGCAGCTGGGACTCGGGAGCAGCTTCACCCCTCCACTTT.

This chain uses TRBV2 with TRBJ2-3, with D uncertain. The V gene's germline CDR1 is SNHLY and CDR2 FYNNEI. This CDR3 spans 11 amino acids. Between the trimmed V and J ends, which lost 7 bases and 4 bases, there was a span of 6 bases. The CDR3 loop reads CASTQSDTQYF. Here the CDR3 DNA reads TGTGCCAGCACCCAGTCAGATACGCAGTATTTT. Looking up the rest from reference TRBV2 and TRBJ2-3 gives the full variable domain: EPEVTQTPSHQVTQMGQEVILRCVPISNHLYFYWYRQILGQKVEFLVSFYNNEISEKSEIFDDQFSVERPDGSNFTLKIRSTKLEDSAMYFCASTQSDTQYFGPGTRLTVL.

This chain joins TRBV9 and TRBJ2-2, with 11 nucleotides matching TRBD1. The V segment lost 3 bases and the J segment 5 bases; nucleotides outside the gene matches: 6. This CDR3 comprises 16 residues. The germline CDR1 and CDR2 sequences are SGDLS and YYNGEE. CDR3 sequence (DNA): TGTGCCAGCAGCGCATATGGACAGGGGGCGACCGGGGAGCTGTTTTTT. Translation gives CASSAYGQGATGELFF.

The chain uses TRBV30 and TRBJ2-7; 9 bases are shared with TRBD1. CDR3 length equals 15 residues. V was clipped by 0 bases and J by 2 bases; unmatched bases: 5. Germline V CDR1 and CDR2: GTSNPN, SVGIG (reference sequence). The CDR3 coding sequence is TGTGCCTGGAGTGTCTGGGGGACAGGGACCTACGAGCAGTACTTC. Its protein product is CAWSVWGTGTYEQYF.

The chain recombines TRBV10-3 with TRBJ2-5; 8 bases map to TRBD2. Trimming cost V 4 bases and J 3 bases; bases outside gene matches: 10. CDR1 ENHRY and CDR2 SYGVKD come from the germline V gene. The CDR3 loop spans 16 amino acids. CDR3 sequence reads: CAISGTSGLLEETQYF. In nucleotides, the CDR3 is TGTGCCATCAGTGGCACTAGCGGCTTACTGGAAGAGACCCAGTACTTC.

The CDR3 loop reads CAWSQRDGDEQYF. The CDR3, as DNA: TGTGCCTGGAGCCAGCGGGATGGCGACGAGCAGTACTTC. The V gene is TRBV30, the J gene TRBJ2-7; the match to TRBD2 covers 7 bases. This CDR3 comprises 13 residues. V trimming: 3 bases; J trimming: 5 bases; junction bases outside the gene matches: 7. CDR1 is GTSNPN and CDR2 is SVGIG in the germline V gene (reference sequence).

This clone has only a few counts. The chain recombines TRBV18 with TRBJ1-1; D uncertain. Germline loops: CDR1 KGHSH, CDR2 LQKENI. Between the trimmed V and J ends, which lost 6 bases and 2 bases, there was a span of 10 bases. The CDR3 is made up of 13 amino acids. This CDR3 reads CASSNPKNTEAFF. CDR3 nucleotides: TGTGCCAGCTCTAACCCCAAAAACACTGAAGCTTTCTTT.

CDR3 bases: TGTGCCAGCAGCACAATCGCTCAGGCCTTCGGGGAGCAGTACTTC. Protein product: CASSTIAQAFGEQYF. This sequence joins TRBV11-2 and TRBJ2-7; D is unresolved. The ends were cut back, 5 bases at V and 7 bases at J, with 21 bases in the middle. Per germline, CDR1 SGHAT and CDR2 FQNNGV. The CDR3 is made up of 15 amino acids.

CDR3: CASSERVPGANVLTF. The CDR3 DNA reads TGTGCCAGCAGTGAAAGGGTACCTGGGGCCAACGTCCTGACTTTC. This chain links TRBV2 with TRBJ2-6; no clear D gene. Per germline, CDR1 SNHLY and CDR2 FYNNEI. V was clipped by 2 bases and J by 2 bases, with 7 bases between them. The CDR3 extends over 15 amino acids.

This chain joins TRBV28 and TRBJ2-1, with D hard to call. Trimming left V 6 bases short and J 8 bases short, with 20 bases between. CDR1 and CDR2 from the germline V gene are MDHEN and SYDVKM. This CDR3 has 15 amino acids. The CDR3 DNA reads TGTGCCAGCAGACCATACCCAAAAACACTGGATGAGCAGTTCTTC. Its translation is CASRPYPKTLDEQFF.

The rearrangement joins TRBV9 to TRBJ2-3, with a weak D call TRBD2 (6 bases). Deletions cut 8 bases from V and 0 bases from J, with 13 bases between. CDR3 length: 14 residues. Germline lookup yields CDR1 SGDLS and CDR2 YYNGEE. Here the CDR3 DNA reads TGTGCCAGTCAAACCGGGGGTAGCACAGATACGCAGTATTTT. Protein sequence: CASQTGGSTDTQYF.